One sample yielded the 3 T cell receptor beta chains listed below, sequenced in a study of T-cell memory formation after mild COVID-19. MiXCR was run by TCRdb on the 5' RACE reads, yielding one entry per CDR3 protein. The table includes roughly 86,000 distinct CDR3 sequences, about 13% detected once. Sequencing was done on a sample of PBMCs or a T cell subset sorted from them (not recorded which). The receptors shown here come from an adult woman who had mild COVID-19 (a few samples of this study predate the infection). Cell type and time point are not known.

Concerning this clonotype: At one end the junction does not follow the germline gene, possibly because of a read error. The chain couples TRBV7-7 to TRBJ2-5, with D possibly matching TRBD1 (5 bases). Per germline, CDR1 SSHAT and CDR2 FNYEAQ (reference sequence). The CDR3 is made up of 14 amino acids. CDR3 sequence reads: CASSLNQGQETQYF. The CDR3 coding sequence is TGTGCTAGCAGCTTAAATCAGGGTCAAGAGACCCAGTACTTC. Looking up the rest from reference TRBV7-7 and TRBJ2-5 gives the full variable domain: GAGVSQSPRYKVTKRGQDVTLRCDPISSHATLYWYQQALGQGPEFLTYFNYEAQPDKSGLPSDRFSAERPEGSISTLTIQRTEQRDSAMYRCASSLNQGQETQYFGPGTRLLVL.

This clonotype was counted a few times. The rearrangement joins TRBV7-8 to TRBJ1-5; no definite D call. CDR3 length equals 12 residues. V lost 9 bases and J lost 2, with 8 bases in between. Germline loops: CDR1 SGHVS, CDR2 FQNEAQ. The CDR3 DNA sequence: TGTGCCAGTGGACGGGGCAATCAGCCCCAGCATTTT. It encodes CASGRGNQPQHF.

This clonotype was found many times. The J gene is TRBJ1-2, the V gene TRBV20-1; perhaps TRBD1 as D (6 bases). The V gene's germline CDR1 is DFQATT and CDR2 SNEGSKA (reference sequence). The CDR3 is made up of 12 amino acids. V lost 1 base and J lost 6, with 9 bases in between. Here the CDR3 DNA reads TGCAGTGCTAGAGTCCCAGGGGATGGCTACACCTTC. Protein: CSARVPGDGYTF.